The T cell receptor beta chain under discussion was sequenced for a study of CD8 T cells in Susac syndrome. Overall study context: Patients with Susac syndrome were, at the time of blood collection, therapy-naive, maintained on corticosteroids, or maintained on intravenous immunoglobulin alone.

Random hexamers served to reverse transcribe about 0.45 to 1 ug RNA. TCRdb passed the immunoSEQ multiplex PCR reads through MiXCR, listing each CDR3 protein once. The profile covers 95,000 to 150,000 distinct CDR3 sequences, with roughly 94% appearing a single time and around 0.28% taken by the ten largest. CDR3 length equals 10 residues. The germline CDR1 and CDR2 sequences are GTSNPN and SVGIG (reference sequence). Material: CD8+ T cells from PBMCs. This receptor was identified in a human donor with Susac syndrome. J is TRBJ2-1 and V is TRBV30; TRBD2 aligns across 8 bases. CDR3 DNA: TGTGCATCGGAGGCGGGGGGTCCGTTCTTC. Encoded protein: CASEAGGPFF.